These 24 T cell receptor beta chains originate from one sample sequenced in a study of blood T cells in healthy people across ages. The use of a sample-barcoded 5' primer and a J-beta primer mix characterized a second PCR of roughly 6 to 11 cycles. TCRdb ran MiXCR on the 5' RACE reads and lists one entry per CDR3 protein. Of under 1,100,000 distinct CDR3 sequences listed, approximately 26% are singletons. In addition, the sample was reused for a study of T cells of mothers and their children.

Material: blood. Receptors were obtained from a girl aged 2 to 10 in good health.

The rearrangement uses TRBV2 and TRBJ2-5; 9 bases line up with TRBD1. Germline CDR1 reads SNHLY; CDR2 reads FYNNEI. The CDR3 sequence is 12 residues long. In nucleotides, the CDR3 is TGTGTCAGAGGACAGGGGAAAGAGACCCAGTACTTC. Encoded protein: CVRGQGKETQYF.

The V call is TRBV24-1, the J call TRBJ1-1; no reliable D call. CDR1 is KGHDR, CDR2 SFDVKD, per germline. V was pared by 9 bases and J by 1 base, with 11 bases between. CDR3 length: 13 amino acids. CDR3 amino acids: CATGHKRNTEAFF. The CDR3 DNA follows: TGTGCCACCGGCCACAAAAGGAACACTGAAGCTTTCTTT.

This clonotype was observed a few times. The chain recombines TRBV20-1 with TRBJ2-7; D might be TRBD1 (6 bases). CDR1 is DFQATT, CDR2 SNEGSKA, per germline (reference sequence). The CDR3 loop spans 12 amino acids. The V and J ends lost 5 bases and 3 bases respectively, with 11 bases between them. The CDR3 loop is CSAEEDSYEQYF. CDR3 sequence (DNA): TGCAGTGCTGAGGAGGACAGCTACGAGCAGTACTTC.

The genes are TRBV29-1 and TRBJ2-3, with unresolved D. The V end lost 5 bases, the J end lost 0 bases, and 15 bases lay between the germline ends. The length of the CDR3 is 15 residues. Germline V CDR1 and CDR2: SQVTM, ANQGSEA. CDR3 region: CSVQGNRASTDTQYF. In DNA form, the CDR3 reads TGCAGCGTTCAAGGGAACAGAGCTAGCACAGATACGCAGTATTTT.

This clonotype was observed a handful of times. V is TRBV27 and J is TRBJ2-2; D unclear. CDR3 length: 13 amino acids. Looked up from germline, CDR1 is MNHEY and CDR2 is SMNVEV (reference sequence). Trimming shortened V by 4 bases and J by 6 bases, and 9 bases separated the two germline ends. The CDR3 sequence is CASSSLGSGELFF. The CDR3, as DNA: TGTGCCAGCAGTTCGCTGGGATCCGGGGAGCTGTTTTTT.

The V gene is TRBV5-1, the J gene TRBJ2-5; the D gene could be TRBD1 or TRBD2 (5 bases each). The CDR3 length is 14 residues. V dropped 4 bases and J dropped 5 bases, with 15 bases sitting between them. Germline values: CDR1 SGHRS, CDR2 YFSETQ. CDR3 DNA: TGCGCCAGCAGCAAAGGGACGGGTTGGGAGACCCAGTACTTC. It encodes CASSKGTGWETQYF.

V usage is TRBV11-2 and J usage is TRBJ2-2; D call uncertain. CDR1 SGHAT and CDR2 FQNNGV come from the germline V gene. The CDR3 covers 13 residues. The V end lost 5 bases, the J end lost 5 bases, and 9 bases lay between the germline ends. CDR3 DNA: TGTGCCAGCAGCCCGGCAGGAACCGGGGAGCTGTTTTTT. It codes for CASSPAGTGELFF.

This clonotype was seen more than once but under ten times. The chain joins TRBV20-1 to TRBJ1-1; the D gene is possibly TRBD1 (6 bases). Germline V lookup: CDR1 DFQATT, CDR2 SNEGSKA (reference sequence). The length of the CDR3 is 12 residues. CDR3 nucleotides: TGCCGGCCTAGTGGGGGCGAGACTGAAGCTTTCTTT. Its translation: CRPSGGETEAFF.

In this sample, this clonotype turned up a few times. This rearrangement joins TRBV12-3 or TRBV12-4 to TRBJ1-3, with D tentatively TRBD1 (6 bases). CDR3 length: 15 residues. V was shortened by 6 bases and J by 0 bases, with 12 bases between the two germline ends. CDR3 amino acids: CASRPGTHSGNTIYF. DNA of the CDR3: TGTGCCAGCAGACCCGGGACACACTCTGGAAACACCATATATTTT.

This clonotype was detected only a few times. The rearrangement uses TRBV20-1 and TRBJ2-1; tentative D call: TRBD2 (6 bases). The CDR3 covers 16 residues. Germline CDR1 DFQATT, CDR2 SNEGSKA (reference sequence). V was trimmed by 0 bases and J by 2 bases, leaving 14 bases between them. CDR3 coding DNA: TGCAGTGCTAGAGATCTACGGGGGAGCACCTACAATGAGCAGTTCTTC. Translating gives CSARDLRGSTYNEQFF.

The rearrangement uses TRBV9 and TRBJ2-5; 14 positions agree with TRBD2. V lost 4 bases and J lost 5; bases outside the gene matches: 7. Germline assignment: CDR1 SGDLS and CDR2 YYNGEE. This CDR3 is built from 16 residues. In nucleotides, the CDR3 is TGTGCCAGCAGCCCTGGACTAGCGGGGGGAGAGGAGACCCAGTACTTC. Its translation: CASSPGLAGGEETQYF.

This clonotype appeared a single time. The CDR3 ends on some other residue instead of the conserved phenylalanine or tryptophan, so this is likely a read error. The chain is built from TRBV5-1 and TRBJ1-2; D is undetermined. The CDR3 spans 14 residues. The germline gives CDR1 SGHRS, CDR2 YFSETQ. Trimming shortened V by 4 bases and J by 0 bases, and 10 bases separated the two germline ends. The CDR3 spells CASSPGPTNYGYTL. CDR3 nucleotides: TGCGCCAGCAGCCCAGGACCCACTAACTATGGCTACACCTTG.

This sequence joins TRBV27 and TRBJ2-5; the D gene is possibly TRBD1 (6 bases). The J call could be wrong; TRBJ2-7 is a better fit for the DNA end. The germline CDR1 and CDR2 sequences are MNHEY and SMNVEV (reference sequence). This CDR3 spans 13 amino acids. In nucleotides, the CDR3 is TGTGCCAGCAGTAACAGGGAGTCCTACGAGCAGTACTTC. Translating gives CASSNRESYEQYF.

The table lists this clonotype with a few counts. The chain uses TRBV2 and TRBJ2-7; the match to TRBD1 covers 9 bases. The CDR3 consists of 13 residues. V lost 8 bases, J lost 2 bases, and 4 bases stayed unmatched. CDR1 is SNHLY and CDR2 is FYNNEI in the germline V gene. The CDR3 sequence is CASEDRGTYEQYF. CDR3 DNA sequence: TGTGCCAGCGAGGACAGGGGCACCTACGAGCAGTACTTC.

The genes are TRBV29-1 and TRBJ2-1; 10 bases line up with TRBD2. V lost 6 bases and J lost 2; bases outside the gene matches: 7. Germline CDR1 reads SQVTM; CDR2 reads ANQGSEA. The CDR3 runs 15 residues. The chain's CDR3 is CSVVAGGTAYNEQFF. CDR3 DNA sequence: TGCAGCGTGGTAGCGGGAGGAACCGCCTACAATGAGCAGTTCTTC.

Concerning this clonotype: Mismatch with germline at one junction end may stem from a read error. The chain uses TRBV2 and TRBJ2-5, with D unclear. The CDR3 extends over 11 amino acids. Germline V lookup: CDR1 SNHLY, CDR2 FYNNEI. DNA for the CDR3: TGTGCCGGCAGTGTCAAGGAGACCCAGTACTTC. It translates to CAGSVKETQYF. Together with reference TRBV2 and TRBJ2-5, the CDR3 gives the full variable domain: EPEVTQTPSHQVTQMGQEVILRCVPISNHLYFYWYRQILGQKVEFLVSFYNNEISEKSEIFDDQFSVERPDGSNFTLKIRSTKLEDSAMYFCAGSVKETQYFGPGTRLLVL.

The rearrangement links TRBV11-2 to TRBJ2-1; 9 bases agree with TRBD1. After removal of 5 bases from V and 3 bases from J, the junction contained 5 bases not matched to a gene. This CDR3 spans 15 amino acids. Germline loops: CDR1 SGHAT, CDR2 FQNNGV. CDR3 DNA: TGTGCCAGCAGCAGGGGACAGGGTAACTACAATGAGCAGTTCTTC. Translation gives CASSRGQGNYNEQFF.

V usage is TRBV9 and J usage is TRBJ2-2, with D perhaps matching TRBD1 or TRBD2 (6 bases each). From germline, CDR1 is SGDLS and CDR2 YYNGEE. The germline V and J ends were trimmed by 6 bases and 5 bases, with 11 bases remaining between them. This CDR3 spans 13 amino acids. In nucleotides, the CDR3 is TGTGCCAGCAAGGGGGGAAGTACCGGGGAGCTGTTTTTT. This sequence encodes CASKGGSTGELFF.

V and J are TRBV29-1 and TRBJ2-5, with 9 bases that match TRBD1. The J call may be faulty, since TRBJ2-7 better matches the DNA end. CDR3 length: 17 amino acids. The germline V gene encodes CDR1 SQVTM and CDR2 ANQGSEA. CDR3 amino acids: CSVLGTGPNRSFYEQYF. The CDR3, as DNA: TGCAGCGTTCTTGGGACAGGGCCTAATCGTTCGTTCTACGAGCAGTACTTC.

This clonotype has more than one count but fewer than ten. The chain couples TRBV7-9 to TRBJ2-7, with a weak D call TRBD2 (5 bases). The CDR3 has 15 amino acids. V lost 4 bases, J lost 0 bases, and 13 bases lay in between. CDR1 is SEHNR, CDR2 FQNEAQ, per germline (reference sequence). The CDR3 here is CASSSVTGSSYEQYF. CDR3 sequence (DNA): TGTGCCAGCAGCTCGGTAACGGGAAGCTCCTACGAGCAGTACTTC.

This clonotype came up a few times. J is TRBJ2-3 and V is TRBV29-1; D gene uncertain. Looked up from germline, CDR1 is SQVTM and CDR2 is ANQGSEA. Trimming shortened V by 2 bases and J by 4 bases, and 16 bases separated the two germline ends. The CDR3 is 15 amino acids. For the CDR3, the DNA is TGCAGCGTTGAAACCAGGTCCAGGTTCCCAGATACGCAGTATTTT. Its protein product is CSVETRSRFPDTQYF.

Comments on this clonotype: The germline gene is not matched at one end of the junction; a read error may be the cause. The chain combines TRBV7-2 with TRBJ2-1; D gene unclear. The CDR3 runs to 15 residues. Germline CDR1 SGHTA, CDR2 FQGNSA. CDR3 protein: CASSSLVATYNEQFF. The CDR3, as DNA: TGTGCCAGCAGTTCCCTGGTGGCTACCTACAATGAACAGTTCTTC.

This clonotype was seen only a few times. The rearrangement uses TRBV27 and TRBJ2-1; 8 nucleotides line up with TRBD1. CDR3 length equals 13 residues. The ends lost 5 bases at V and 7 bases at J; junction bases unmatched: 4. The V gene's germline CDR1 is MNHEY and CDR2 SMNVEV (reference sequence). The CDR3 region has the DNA TGTGCCAGCAGTATATACAGGGGGAATGAGCAGTTCTTC. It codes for CASSIYRGNEQFF.

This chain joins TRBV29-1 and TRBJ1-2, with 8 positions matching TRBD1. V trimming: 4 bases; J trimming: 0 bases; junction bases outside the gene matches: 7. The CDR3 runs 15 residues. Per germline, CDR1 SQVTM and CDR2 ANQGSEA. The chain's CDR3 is CSVGVLQGANYGYTF. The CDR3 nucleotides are TGCAGCGTTGGGGTCTTACAGGGGGCTAACTATGGCTACACCTTC.